The 5 T cell receptor beta chains in this list originate from one sample, sequenced in a study of blood T cell repertoires in COVID-19. Method: immunoSEQ multiplex PCR; TCRdb's copy keeps in-frame clones and lacks some. Of about 400,000 clones in the sample, roughly 85% are singletons; the top ten hold over 1.1%. The sequenced sample consisted of peripheral blood. Receptors were obtained from a woman aged 30 to 39 with active or convalescent COVID-19.

This chain links TRBV19 with TRBJ1-5, with TRBD1 identical over 7 bases. The CDR3 is 14 residues long. V was pared by 7 bases and J by 4 bases, with 7 bases of the junction left unmatched. Germline lookup yields CDR1 LNHDA and CDR2 SQIVND (reference sequence). This CDR3 is CASNTGVDNQPQHF. The DNA of the CDR3 is TGTGCCAGTAATACAGGGGTAGATAATCAGCCCCAGCATTTT.

The chain combines TRBV18 with TRBJ2-1; TRBD2 matches at 11 bases. CDR3 size: 15 residues. The V segment lost 3 bases and the J segment 3 bases; nucleotides outside the gene matches: 1. Germline V gene sequence: CDR1 KGHSH, CDR2 LQKENI. The CDR3 nucleotides read TGTGCCAGCTCACCGGGACTAGCGGACTACAATGAGCAGTTCTTC. Residues: CASSPGLADYNEQFF.

Many counts were recorded for this clone. V gene TRBV29-1 combines with J gene TRBJ2-3; maybe TRBD2 (5 bases). Between the trimmed V and J ends, which lost 4 bases and 3 bases, there was a span of 14 bases. From germline, CDR1 is SQVTM and CDR2 ANQGSEA. The CDR3 extends over 14 amino acids. In DNA form, the CDR3 reads TGCAGCGTTGTTCGATTCGGCGGGACAGATACGCAGTATTTT. Its protein is CSVVRFGGTDTQYF.

V and J are TRBV2 and TRBJ1-2; TRBD1 might be the D (6 bases). V lost 2 bases, J lost 8 bases, and 15 bases lay in between. From germline, CDR1 is SNHLY and CDR2 FYNNEI. The CDR3 has 14 amino acids. The CDR3 spells CASSELRGASGYTF. The CDR3 nucleotides read TGTGCCAGCAGTGAACTTCGGGGGGCGTCGGGCTACACCTTC. Full variable domain (missing parts from reference TRBV2 and TRBJ1-2): EPEVTQTPSHQVTQMGQEVILRCVPISNHLYFYWYRQILGQKVEFLVSFYNNEISEKSEIFDDQFSVERPDGSNFTLKIRSTKLEDSAMYFCASSELRGASGYTFGSGTRLTVV.

This chain uses TRBV29-1 with TRBJ2-3, with 9 bases aligning to TRBD1. Germline values: CDR1 SQVTM, CDR2 ANQGSEA. This CDR3 is built from 15 residues. V shed 1 base, J shed 3 bases, and the junction held 5 bases outside the gene matches. CDR3 loop: CSVEATGGATDTQYF. CDR3 bases: TGCAGCGTTGAAGCCACAGGGGGCGCGACAGATACGCAGTATTTT.